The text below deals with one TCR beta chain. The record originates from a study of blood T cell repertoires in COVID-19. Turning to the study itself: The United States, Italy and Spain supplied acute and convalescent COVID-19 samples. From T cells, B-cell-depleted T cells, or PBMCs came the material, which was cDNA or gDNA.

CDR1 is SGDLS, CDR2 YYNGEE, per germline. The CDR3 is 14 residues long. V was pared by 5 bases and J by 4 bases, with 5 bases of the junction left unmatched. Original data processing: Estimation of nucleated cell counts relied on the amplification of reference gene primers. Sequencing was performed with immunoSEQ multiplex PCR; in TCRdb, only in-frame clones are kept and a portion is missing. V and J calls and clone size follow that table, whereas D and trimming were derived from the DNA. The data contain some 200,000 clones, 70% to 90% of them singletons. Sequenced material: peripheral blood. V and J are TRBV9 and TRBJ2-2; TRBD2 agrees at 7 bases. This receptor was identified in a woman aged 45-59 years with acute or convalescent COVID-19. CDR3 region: CASRASGATGELFF. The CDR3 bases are TGTGCCAGCAGGGCTAGCGGAGCCACCGGGGAGCTGTTTTTT.